Included here is one TCR beta chain sequence, with context. This receptor's antigen is unknown. No base-level quality is on record; no much larger clone is a single base apart. For sequencing, an Illumina NovaSeq 6000 was employed. Using 5'RACE with constant-segment primers, TCRalpha and TCRbeta cDNA libraries were constructed, with sample barcodes and unique molecular identifiers added in the process. RNA was extracted from every sample with Trizol reagent. The libraries were amplified in two PCR steps, and the second step added a second sample barcode and Illumina TruSeq adapters. Sequencing of the libraries was done on an Illumina NovaSeq, producing 2 x 150 bp paired-end reads. In the authors' own workflow: Reads were demultiplexed and collapsed into UMI-guided consensus sequences with migec v1.2.7. Using mixcr v2.1.11, UMI consensuses were aligned to TRA and TRB V and J templates and then assembled into clonotypes. A clonotype was counted as expanded or contracted only when both edgeR and NoisET called the clonotype significant, with the noise models trained on biological replicates. For edgeR calls, the cutoffs were a false discovery rate-adjusted p below 0.01 and a log2 fold-change threshold of 1. As an exploratory analysis of dynamics, max-normalized trajectories of the 1000 most abundant clonotypes were examined by PCA with hierarchical clustering. Separately sequenced CD4+ and CD8+ repertoires were used to assign the CD4 or CD8 phenotype of responding clones. TCRdb reran the public reads through fastp at Q25 and MiXCR, keeping productive beta chains. A single entry per CDR3 protein holds the most common genes and DNA from its merged rows. The V and J calls here are based on TCRdb, not the publication. Here the sample has more than 250,000 distinct CDR3 sequences; more than 15% occur a single time. The top ten constitute 20% to 25% of the sample.

Ends trimmed: V by 0 bases, J by 3 bases; bases unmatched to a gene: 4. Reading the germline V gene gives CDR1 MGHRA and CDR2 YSYEKL. Spanning cysteine to phenylalanine, the CDR3 consists of 15 amino acids. CDR3 DNA only is kept here, 45 bases in frame from base 1. These data are taken from a study of T-cell memory formation after mild COVID-19 (dated by TCRdb to the early 2020s). As for the study more broadly: TCR sequence clusters from the two donors were largely donor specific. In a couple of donors, T-cell clones that expanded and contracted after mild COVID-19 were followed by sequencing TCRalpha and TCRbeta repertoires longitudinally. The cohort was made up of two young adult volunteers, one female and one male, who were previously healthy.

PBMCs were isolated by Ficoll-Paque density gradient centrifugation. Paper-wide results and their limitations: Contracting CD4+ clones were found mainly in CM and EM memory subsets, while CD8+ clones were enriched in EMRA. The detection of some responding clones in pre-infection memory suggests that pre-existing cross-reactive memory T cells joined the SARS-CoV-2 response. The study included only a couple of mild cases, and larger cohorts that include severe cases with pre-infection samples were judged to be necessary. SARS-CoV-2 specificity of the second-wave clones peaking on day 37 was not confirmed. Balanced CD4/CD8 phenotypes were observed for clones contracting from day 15 to 85, whereas a bias towards CD4+ was observed for a second wave of clones expanding from day 15 to 37.

Here the chain combines TRBV4-1 and TRBJ1-1, and TRBD1 aligns with 7 junction nucleotides. The source material was PBMCs or a T cell subset sorted from them (not recorded which). The clonotype comes from a man younger than 35 who had mild COVID-19 (a few samples of this study predate the infection). The sample titles of this study are shuffled in the database, so cell type and time point are left out; the donor was told from shared clones. The DNA is TGCGCCAGCAGCCAAGATTGGACAGGAGACACTGAAGCTTTCTTT. Translated, it reads CASSQDWTGDTEAFF.